A single sample is the source of the 26 T cell receptor beta chains below, sequenced in a study of T cell repertoires in cytomegalovirus infection. These receptors are not linked to any known antigen. TCRdb reprocessed the reads with MiXCR, giving one entry per CDR3 protein. The sample lists some 57,000 distinct CDR3 sequences, 25% to 40% occurring once. Sequencing used PBMCs, sequenced either directly or after in vitro stimulation (not recorded which). The receptors come from a human donor in good health (CMV status not recorded). Some clones in this sample may be carry-over from other donors' samples.

Only a few counts were recorded for this clonotype. The CDR3 DNA sequence: TGTGCCAGCGATATGGGAGGTGGAGAGACCCAGTACTTC. Residues: CASDMGGGETQYF. V and J are TRBV7-2 and TRBJ2-5, with D perhaps matching TRBD2 (6 bases). The length of the CDR3 is 13 residues. V was trimmed by 8 bases and J by 4 bases, leaving 14 bases between them. Germline V gene lookup returns CDR1 SGHTA and CDR2 FQGNSA.

This chain links TRBV12-3 or TRBV12-4 with TRBJ1-5; D gene ambiguous. The CDR3 contains 16 residues. V was pared by 1 base and J by 0 bases, with 10 bases between. CDR3 bases: TGTGCCAGCAGTTTAGGAGGGCTGGGTAGCAATCAGCCCCAGCATTTT. Protein: CASSLGGLGSNQPQHF.

The chain carries TRBV6-6 and TRBJ2-1; D might be TRBD2 (7 bases). This CDR3 is 17 amino acids long. V dropped 5 bases and J dropped 1 base, with 18 bases sitting between them. Germline V gene lookup returns CDR1 MNHNY and CDR2 SVGAGI (reference sequence). The CDR3 sequence is CASSNPWEGGSYNEQFF. CDR3 sequence (DNA): TGTGCCAGCAGTAACCCCTGGGAGGGGGGGTCCTACAATGAGCAGTTCTTC.

This clonotype was counted a few times. The CDR3 nucleotides are TGTGCCAGCAGCGGTGCGGGACTAGCGAACTACGAGCAGTACTTC. Translating it yields CASSGAGLANYEQYF. This chain links TRBV14 with TRBJ2-7; 10 bases map to TRBD2. V was pared by 5 bases and J by 3 bases, with 7 bases of the junction left unmatched. The CDR3 contains 15 residues. Germline lookup yields CDR1 SGHDN and CDR2 FVKESK.

The V gene is TRBV4-3, the J gene TRBJ1-5; D gene unclear. Germline CDR1 and CDR2: LGHNA and YSLEER. The CDR3 is made up of 13 amino acids. V lost 0 bases and J lost 5, with 5 bases in between. The CDR3 protein is CASSQDRHQPQHF. In DNA form, the CDR3 reads TGCGCCAGCAGCCAAGATCGGCATCAGCCCCAGCATTTT.

This clonotype was recorded once. V is TRBV10-3 and J is TRBJ2-5; perhaps D is TRBD1 or TRBD2 (5 bases each). CDR3 size: 15 residues. V was shortened by 11 bases and J by 2 bases, with 21 bases between the two germline ends. Per the germline V gene, CDR1 is ENHRY and CDR2 is SYGVKD. The CDR3 DNA is TGTGCCTGCGGATCGGACGGGACCATACAAGAGACCCAGTACTTC. As protein: CACGSDGTIQETQYF.

This clonotype has more than one count but fewer than ten. This sequence joins TRBV12-3 or TRBV12-4 and TRBJ2-1, with D possibly called TRBD1 or TRBD2 (7 bases each). The CDR3 is 13 residues long. The V and J ends lost 11 bases and 8 bases respectively, with 19 bases between them. Here the CDR3 reads CASAGGAVDEQFF. The CDR3 DNA reads TGTGCCTCAGCAGGGGGGGCCGTGGATGAGCAGTTCTTC.

The genes are TRBV6-9 and TRBJ2-7; TRBD1 aligns across 9 bases. J was trimmed by 0 bases and V by 7 bases; bases with no gene match: 13. The CDR3 extends over 17 amino acids. The germline V gene encodes CDR1 MNHGY and CDR2 SVAAGI. Here the CDR3 reads CASTPGSGQGNSYEQYF. The CDR3 DNA reads as TGTGCCAGCACCCCGGGCTCGGGACAGGGAAACTCCTACGAGCAGTACTTC.

The J gene is TRBJ2-7, the V gene TRBV29-1, with 7 positions matching TRBD1. The CDR3 contains 14 residues. Germline values: CDR1 SQVTM, CDR2 ANQGSEA. V lost 6 bases and J lost 6; bases outside the gene matches: 14. The chain's CDR3 is CSVQLPGTASEQYF. The CDR3, as DNA: TGCAGCGTCCAACTACCAGGGACAGCTAGCGAGCAGTACTTC.

This chain joins TRBV5-1 and TRBJ2-3, with 15 bases that match TRBD2. The ends lost 0 bases at V and 0 bases at J; junction bases unmatched: 2. Germline V gives CDR1 SGHRS, CDR2 YFSETQ. The CDR3 runs 18 residues. The CDR3 nucleotides are TGCGCCAGCAGCTTGGGAGGACTAGCGGGGGGGAGCACAGATACGCAGTATTTT. Its protein is CASSLGGLAGGSTDTQYF.

This clonotype was picked up many times. The V and J genes are TRBV7-2 and TRBJ2-6; D possibly corresponds to TRBD2 (5 bases). Trimming pared 0 bases from V and 0 bases from J, leaving 9 bases between. The CDR3 sequence is 17 residues long. The V gene's germline CDR1 is SGHTA and CDR2 FQGNSA. CDR3 loop: CASSLAERVSGANVLTF. The CDR3 coding sequence is TGTGCCAGCAGCTTAGCGGAGAGGGTCTCTGGGGCCAACGTCCTGACTTTC.

The genes are TRBV6-1 and TRBJ1-2; D call uncertain. Per the germline V gene, CDR1 is MNHNS and CDR2 is SASEGT. V shed 1 base and J shed 8 bases, with 8 bases lying between them. This CDR3 is built from 12 residues. CDR3 DNA: TGTGCCAGCAGTGAAGTAGGCCAGGGCTACACCTTC. Encoded protein: CASSEVGQGYTF.

J is TRBJ2-7 and V is TRBV15; D uncertain. Germline V gives CDR1 LNHNV, CDR2 YYDKDF (reference sequence). CDR3 length: 14 residues. With 0 bases removed from V and 3 bases from J, the gap between germline ends came to 9 bases. The DNA for the CDR3 is TGTGCCACCAGCAGAGAGTGGAAGGGCTACGAGCAGTACTTC. This encodes CATSREWKGYEQYF.

V is TRBV19 and J is TRBJ2-3; D gene unclear. The V end was cut by 3 bases, the J end by 1 base, with 8 bases between. This CDR3 region has 14 residues. CDR1 and CDR2 from the germline V gene are LNHDA and SQIVND (reference sequence). Written as DNA, the CDR3 is TGTGCCAGTAGTATCGGCCAGCGCACAGATACGCAGTATTTT. Protein product: CASSIGQRTDTQYF.

The chain uses TRBV7-6 and TRBJ2-7; D gene ambiguous. Germline V lookup: CDR1 SGHVS, CDR2 FNYEAQ. The V end lost 5 bases, the J end lost 2 bases, and 13 bases lay between the germline ends. The CDR3 has 14 amino acids. CDR3 bases: TGTGCCAGCAGCCCTCAGACACTTACCTACGAGCAGTACTTC. Protein product: CASSPQTLTYEQYF.

The J gene is TRBJ2-1, the V gene TRBV6-1, with D perhaps TRBD2 (6 bases). Trimming cost V 10 bases and J 6 bases, with 19 bases left between them. The CDR3 loop spans 14 amino acids. Germline CDR1 MNHNS, CDR2 SASEGT. The CDR3 here is CATDRDLGFNEQFF. DNA for the CDR3: TGTGCCACCGACCGGGACTTAGGTTTCAATGAGCAGTTCTTC.

CDR3: CASSRPGGTDEQFF. CDR3 in DNA: TGTGCCAGCAGCCGCCCGGGGGGCACAGATGAGCAGTTCTTC. The chain has TRBV5-4 and TRBJ2-1; TRBD2 might be the D (7 bases). Germline CDR1 SGHNT, CDR2 YYREEE (reference sequence). There are 14 residues in the CDR3. V lost 4 bases and J 8 bases, leaving 16 bases between the germline ends.

The V gene is TRBV6-2 or TRBV6-3, the J gene TRBJ2-3; D is perhaps TRBD1 (6 bases). Germline lookup yields CDR1 MNHEY and CDR2 SVGEGT. V was trimmed by 7 bases and J by 3 bases, leaving 26 bases between them. CDR3 length: 18 residues. The DNA of the CDR3 is TGTGCCAGCACTCACCCCACGGACAGTCGTGCGGCGACAGATACGCAGTATTTT. Protein sequence: CASTHPTDSRAATDTQYF.

This clonotype came up many times. The rearrangement joins TRBV7-2 to TRBJ2-3, with D perhaps matching TRBD2 (6 bases). V lost 5 bases, J lost 4 bases, and 16 bases lay in between. The CDR3 spans 15 residues. Germline CDR1 and CDR2: SGHTA and FQGNSA. DNA for the CDR3: TGTGCCAGCAGCCATAGCACGGGGGATTCAGATACGCAGTATTTT. Protein: CASSHSTGDSDTQYF. Variable domain in full (rest from reference TRBV7-2 and TRBJ2-3): GAGVSQSPSNKVTEKGKDVELRCDPISGHTALYWYRQSLGQGLEFLIYFQGNSAPDKSGLPSDRFSAERTGGSVSTLTIQRTQQEDSAVYLCASSHSTGDSDTQYFGPGTRLTVL.

A few counts support this clonotype. The rearrangement joins TRBV7-2 to TRBJ1-5; no reliable D call. V lost 2 bases, J lost 3 bases, and 5 bases lay in between. The CDR3 extends over 13 amino acids. Looked up from germline, CDR1 is SGHTA and CDR2 is FQGNSA. CDR3 protein: CASSLSTNQPQHF. Here the CDR3 DNA reads TGTGCCAGCAGCTTATCGACCAATCAGCCCCAGCATTTT.

This clonotype was recorded a few times. This rearrangement joins TRBV5-4 to TRBJ2-2; TRBD1 agrees at 9 bases. J lost 4 bases, V lost 4 bases, and 5 bases had no gene match. The CDR3 totals 15 residues. CDR1 and CDR2 (germline): SGHNT, YYREEE (reference sequence). The CDR3 sequence is CASSQMTGGTGELFF. The DNA of the CDR3 is TGTGCCAGCAGCCAGATGACAGGGGGCACCGGGGAGCTGTTTTTT. The full variable domain, its missing parts supplied by reference TRBV5-4 and TRBJ2-2, is ETGVTQSPTHLIKTRGQQVTLRCSSQSGHNTVSWYQQALGQGPQFIFQYYREEENGRGNFPPRFSGLQFPNYSSELNVNALELDDSALYLCASSQMTGGTGELFFGEGSRLTVL.

J is TRBJ1-1 and V is TRBV7-7; D gene unclear. The germline V gene encodes CDR1 SSHAT and CDR2 FNYEAQ (reference sequence). Trimming removed 10 bases at V and 1 base at J, with 7 bases between. CDR3 length: 11 residues. CDR3 in amino acids: CAILRNTEAFF. For the CDR3, the DNA is TGTGCCATCCTACGGAACACTGAAGCTTTCTTT.

This clonotype was seen a handful of times. The chain is built from TRBV6-1 and TRBJ1-1; 8 bases fit TRBD1. V gave up 6 bases and J gave up 8 bases; unmatched junction bases: 11. Per germline, CDR1 MNHNS and CDR2 SASEGT. The CDR3 runs to 14 residues. CDR3 sequence (DNA): TGTGCCAGCAGCCCCACCGGGACAGGAATCGAAGCTTTCTTT. It encodes CASSPTGTGIEAFF.

This clonotype showed up just a few times. The V call is TRBV30, the J call TRBJ2-3; D unresolved. This CDR3 contains 14 residues. V lost 0 bases and J lost 0, with 7 bases in between. Per the germline V gene, CDR1 is GTSNPN and CDR2 is SVGIG (reference sequence). CDR3 in DNA: TGTGCCTGGAGTGTAGGGCTAAGCACAGATACGCAGTATTTT. Translation gives CAWSVGLSTDTQYF.

A few counts support this clonotype. The rearrangement links TRBV20-1 to TRBJ2-5, with 7 bases matching TRBD1. The CDR3 has 14 amino acids. The junction had 8 bases not matched to a gene; V was cut back by 0 bases and J by 7 bases. CDR1 DFQATT and CDR2 SNEGSKA come from the germline V gene (reference sequence). The CDR3 loop is CSARDVTGAWTQYF. The DNA for the CDR3 is TGCAGTGCTAGAGATGTAACAGGGGCTTGGACCCAGTACTTC.

The chain has TRBV18 and TRBJ2-5, with TRBD1 matching over 7 bases. CDR1 is KGHSH and CDR2 is LQKENI in the germline V gene. CDR3 length equals 14 residues. V was pared by 6 bases and J by 2 bases, with 6 bases of the junction left unmatched. The CDR3 loop reads CASSPDRAQETQYF. For the CDR3, the DNA is TGTGCCAGCTCCCCCGACAGGGCTCAAGAGACCCAGTACTTC.